This record looks at one TCR beta chain sequence and its context. This CDR3 is 16 amino acids long. Germline V CDR1 and CDR2: SGDLS, YYNGEE. V dropped 0 bases and J dropped 1; count of bases not matched to a gene: 3. This entry belongs to a study of blood T cell repertoires in COVID-19. Overall study context: Acute-phase and convalescent COVID-19 samples originated in the United States, Italy and Spain. T cells, B-cell-depleted T cells, or PBMCs provided the cDNA or gDNA that served as material.

As processed by the authors: From reference gene primer amplification, estimates of nucleated cell counts were derived. Produced via immunoSEQ multiplex PCR; TCRdb's table is partial and in-frame only. V, J and clone size derive from that table, while D and trimming were established from the DNA sequence. The sample shows nearly 100,000 clones, 65% to 85% of them seen only once. Sequencing was done on a sample of peripheral blood. The receptor's source is a woman aged 60-70 years with acute or convalescent COVID-19. The chain combines TRBV9 with TRBJ1-1; TRBD1 agrees at 10 bases. The CDR3 region is CASSVATGGSNTEAFF. The CDR3 DNA follows: TGTGCCAGCAGCGTAGCGACAGGGGGCTCGAACACTGAAGCTTTCTTT.